This T cell receptor (beta chain) was recorded in a study of shared clonotypes between healthy human individuals (dated by TCRdb to 2019 to 2021). Background on the whole study: A couple of women and three men aged 18 to 49 years were included in the cohort. Different laboratories and diverse techniques were used to prepare libraries and sequence TCR repertoires, to increase sequencing depth and limit assay-specific biases. To estimate repertoire size and how much clonotypes are shared between individuals, the study performed deep sequencing of blood TCR repertoires from a handful of healthy adults. Per donor, three plates each were used for CD4 naive and CD4 memory, two for CD8 naive, and one for CD8 memory. Per donor, leukapheresis produced somewhere between about 0.94 and 8.9 billion PBMCs. General conclusions and limits of the study: Clonotypes shared by all four sorted-subset donors showed higher generation probabilities than non-shared clonotypes. Incomplete sequencing was indicated by rarefaction of sorted-subset datasets, despite the large sequencing depth. Because the study included a small number of donors, the genetic and exposure-history diversity represented was limited. Pairwise subsampling led to the expectation that sequencing depth would affect the degree of clonotype sharing among donors. Around 5% of naive CD4, approximately 3.7% of naive CD8, 2% to 2.5% of memory CD4, and approximately 0.4% of memory CD8 clonotypes were shared across several donors. Estimated clonotype richness was generally larger for naive than for memory subsets. Sampling was restricted to blood, and TCR repertoires in tissue are likely to differ from TCR repertoires in blood.

Healthy HIV-negative adults with no recently reported acute infections or vaccinations were included as donors. Every donor was a Caucasian adult living in Nashville, Tennessee, USA. Magnetic negative selection was used to enrich CD4+ T cells, after which naive cells were positively selected on CD45RA and the negative fraction became the memory subset. Blood was collected by leukapheresis, and PBMCs were isolated by Ficoll-Histopaque density gradient centrifugation and then cryopreserved in liquid nitrogen vapor phase. Analytical flow cytometry was used to check the purity and quantity of every magnetically sorted T cell population. From each sorted fraction, genomic DNA was isolated and quantified by UV absorbance on a Nanodrop 2000c. A remark on this clone: No cognate antigen has been identified for it. Nothing much larger sits one base from this clone, and base qualities are not available. Within the sample, other DNA sequences also encode this same CDR3.

V loses 0 bases of germline sequence and J loses 3 bases, and the interval between the two ends is 6 bases. The CDR3 runs 14 residues from the cysteine to the phenylalanine. This entry keeps only the CDR3 DNA: 42 bases, framed from base 1. CDR1 and CDR2 were assigned from the germline V gene as SGHRS and YFSETQ. Using the deep immunoSEQ assay, multiplex PCR amplified TCR CDR3 regions from genomic DNA. Genomic DNA extracted from each cell subset was distributed evenly over all wells of several immunoSEQ 96-well plates, and each plate served as one replicate. For sorted subsets, approximately 200 ng of genomic DNA, equivalent to tens of thousands of T cell genomes, went into each replicate PCR. Purified libraries were quantified with a Qubit 3.0 fluorometer, sized on a Bioanalyzer 2100, and re-quantified with the KAPA Library Quantification kit. Every immunoSEQ 96-well plate was sequenced on a dedicated single-read 150-cycle Illumina NextSeq 550 flow cell. Concerning the study's data processing: Because only junctional sequences without quality scores were contained in the immunoSEQ output, filtering matching that applied to full-length reads could not be performed. To assign V/J genes and CDR3, sequences were annotated against IMGT germline references using PyIR, a Python wrapper for IgBLAST v1.9. Reads with weak V/J assignments (E-value above 1e-6), missing CDR3, stop codons, out-of-frame junctions, or ambiguous translated residues were removed. V3J clonotypes were defined as sequences sharing the same inferred V gene, J gene, and CDR3 amino acid sequence. Percentage overlap between repertoires was computed as shared unique clonotypes divided by the size of the smaller repertoire. Three approaches were used to assess repertoire richness: RTK rarefaction, the Chao1 estimator, and Recon v2.1 estimates of unobserved clonotypes. OLGA was used to compute generation probabilities for all TCRbeta clonotypes that the gDNA method yielded from a few donors. TCRdb provides this immuneACCESS table in a form limited to in-frame rearrangements. Some clones are lacking; in checked studies, under half of them reflect an unresolved V gene, and why the rest are absent is not known. V and J calls and clone size follow that table, whereas D and trimming were derived from the DNA. Here the sample has about 2 million clones; 95% occur a single time. The ten largest clones represent 0.1% to 0.15% of the sample.

This TCR was recovered from a man younger than 35 in good health. This chain is built from TRBV5-1 and TRBJ2-2; tentative D gene TRBD2, with 6 bases matching. The material sequenced was naive CD4+ T cells sorted from blood. The intended sense of this specimen's cell subset or site label: CD45RA+ positively selected. The nucleotide sequence reads as follows: TGCGCCAGCAGCTTGGCTAGCGACACCGGGGAGCTGTTTTTT. Its product reads: CASSLASDTGELFF.